A single sample is the source of the 11 T cell receptor beta chains below, sequenced in a study of shared clonotypes between healthy human individuals. Data came from immunoSEQ multiplex PCR; TCRdb stores just in-frame clones and leaves some out. The repertoire holds hundreds of thousands of clones, roughly three quarters seen once, with around 14% in the top ten. The sequenced sample was PBMCs. The source of these receptors is a woman between 40 and 55 years old in good health. Some clones in this sample may be carry-over from other donors' samples.

This clone was seen many times. The chain carries TRBV7-8 and TRBJ2-5; D ambiguous. The DNA end is more similar to TRBJ2-7, so the J call may be wrong. Germline V lookup: CDR1 SGHVS, CDR2 FQNEAQ. The CDR3 is 12 residues long. The DNA for the CDR3 is TGTGCCAGCAGCCCCCATGGGGACGAGCAGTACTTC. Translation gives CASSPHGDEQYF.

This clone was observed once. The V gene is TRBV4-3, the J gene TRBJ2-3; D gene unclear. Per the germline V gene, CDR1 is LGHNA and CDR2 is YSLEER. Trimming shortened V by 0 bases and J by 0 bases, and 10 bases separated the two germline ends. The CDR3 has 16 amino acids. The CDR3 reads CASSQEIGGSTDTQYF. Written as DNA, the CDR3 is TGCGCCAGCAGCCAAGAAATAGGCGGCAGCACAGATACGCAGTATTTT.

On this clone: Different DNA sequences within this sample yield the same CDR3. V gene TRBV28 combines with J gene TRBJ2-1; TRBD1 agrees at 7 bases. Germline CDR1 reads MDHEN; CDR2 reads SYDVKM. This CDR3 has 17 amino acids. V shed 3 bases and J 0 bases; nucleotides not matched to a gene: 8. The CDR3 region is CASSFPSGGSSYNEQFF. In DNA form, the CDR3 reads TGTGCCAGCAGTTTTCCTTCAGGGGGAAGCTCCTACAATGAGCAGTTCTTC.

This clone was seen once. CDR3 sequence (DNA): TGTGCCAGTTCTAGTTATGGGACAGGGGGCTACGAGCAGTACTTC. Translation gives CASSSYGTGGYEQYF. The chain has TRBV19 and TRBJ2-7; 11 nucleotides line up with TRBD1. The CDR3 loop spans 15 amino acids. The germline V gene has CDR1 LNHDA and CDR2 SQIVND (reference sequence). V lost 8 bases, J lost 3 bases, and 9 bases stayed unmatched. The full variable domain, in which reference TRBV19 and TRBJ2-7 provide the parts outside the CDR3, is DGGITQSPKYLFRKEGQNVTLSCEQNLNHDAMYWYRQDPGQGLRLIYYSQIVNDFQKGDIAEGYSVSREKKESFPLTVTSAQKNPTAFYLCASSSYGTGGYEQYFGPGTRLTVT.

The chain has TRBV5-1 and TRBJ2-7, with 9 positions matching TRBD2. Germline CDR1 SGHRS, CDR2 YFSETQ. Unmatched junction bases numbered 3, after V lost 0 bases and J lost 2 bases. This CDR3 contains 15 residues. CDR3 DNA sequence: TGCGCCAGCAGCTTGGTTAGCGGGAGTACCTACGAGCAGTACTTC. Amino acid sequence: CASSLVSGSTYEQYF.

The genes are TRBV6-1 and TRBJ1-1; weak D call: TRBD1 (6 bases). This CDR3 comprises 14 residues. CDR1 MNHNS and CDR2 SASEGT come from the germline V gene. Trimming cost V 7 bases and J 4 bases, with 16 bases left between them. The CDR3: CASTEMRGSTEAFF. In DNA form, the CDR3 reads TGTGCCAGCACCGAGATGAGGGGGTCCACTGAAGCTTTCTTT.

V gene TRBV10-3 combines with J gene TRBJ2-3, with a weak D call TRBD1 (5 bases). V lost 2 bases and J lost 4, with 10 bases in between. CDR3 length: 14 amino acids. The V gene's germline CDR1 is ENHRY and CDR2 SYGVKD. CDR3 nucleotide sequence: TGTGCCATCAGTGAGGGGGTAGGGGCAGATACGCAGTATTTT. It translates to CAISEGVGADTQYF.

The chain is built from TRBV6-1 and TRBJ2-1; 10 bases line up with TRBD2. The trim removed 4 bases at V and 8 bases at J, leaving 8 bases unmatched. The CDR3 covers 15 residues. The germline V gene has CDR1 MNHNS and CDR2 SASEGT. CDR3 sequence reads: CASSVELAGAYEQFF. The CDR3 coding sequence is TGTGCCAGCAGTGTAGAGCTAGCGGGAGCGTATGAGCAGTTCTTC.

About this clone: This CDR3 is also generated by other DNA sequences in the sample. This sequence joins TRBV5-1 and TRBJ1-1; no reliable D call. CDR3 length equals 14 residues. V gave up 0 bases and J gave up 0 bases, with 6 bases separating them. CDR1 is SGHRS, CDR2 YFSETQ, per germline. As DNA, the CDR3 is TGCGCCAGCAGCTTGGCCAGGATGAACACTGAAGCTTTCTTT. Residues: CASSLARMNTEAFF.

This clone appeared a few times. This chain links TRBV27 with TRBJ1-2; D is perhaps TRBD1 (6 bases). This CDR3 spans 11 amino acids. In germline, CDR1 is MNHEY, CDR2 SMNVEV (reference sequence). V lost 4 bases to trimming and J lost 13 bases, with 13 bases between them. This CDR3 reads CASSSGTSSTF. In DNA form, the CDR3 reads TGTGCCAGCAGTTCGGGGACATCGTCCACCTTC.

This clone was counted many times. Other DNA sequences in the same sample also yield this CDR3. V is TRBV7-9 and J is TRBJ1-1, with D perhaps TRBD1 (5 bases). The length of the CDR3 is 14 residues. The V end lost 5 bases, the J end lost 5 bases, and 15 bases lay between the germline ends. The germline V gene has CDR1 SEHNR and CDR2 FQNEAQ (reference sequence). In DNA form, the CDR3 reads TGTGCCAGCAGCCCTCGAGGGGCTTGGACTGAAGCTTTCTTT. It encodes CASSPRGAWTEAFF.